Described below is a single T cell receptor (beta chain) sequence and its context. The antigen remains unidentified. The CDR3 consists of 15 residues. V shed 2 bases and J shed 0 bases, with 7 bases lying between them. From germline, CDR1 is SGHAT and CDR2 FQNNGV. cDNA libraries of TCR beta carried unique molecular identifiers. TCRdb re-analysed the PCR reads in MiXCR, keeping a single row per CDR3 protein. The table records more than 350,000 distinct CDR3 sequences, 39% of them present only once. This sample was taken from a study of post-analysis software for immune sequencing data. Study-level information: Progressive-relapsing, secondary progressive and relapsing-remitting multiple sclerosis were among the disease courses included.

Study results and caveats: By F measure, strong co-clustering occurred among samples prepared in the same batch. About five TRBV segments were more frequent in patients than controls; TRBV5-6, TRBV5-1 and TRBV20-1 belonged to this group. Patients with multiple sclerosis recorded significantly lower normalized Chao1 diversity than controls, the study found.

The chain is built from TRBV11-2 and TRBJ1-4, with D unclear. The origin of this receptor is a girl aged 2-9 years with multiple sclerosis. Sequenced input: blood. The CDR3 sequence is CASSLRAATNEKLFF. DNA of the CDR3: TGTGCCAGCAGCTTAAGGGCAGCAACTAATGAAAAACTGTTTTTT.